This TCR beta chain was sequenced during a study of cytomegalovirus exposure and HLA in healthy donors. Germline loops: CDR1 SGHRS, CDR2 YFSETQ. Germline trimming cut 4 bases from V and 5 bases from J; bases unmatched to any gene: 5. The CDR3 has 13 amino acids. The repertoire was sequenced with immunoSEQ multiplex PCR; TCRdb's copy has only in-frame clones and lacks some. The table shows more than 65,000 clones, with 93% occurring only once. The chain combines TRBV5-1 with TRBJ1-2, with 7 nucleotides matching TRBD1. The source material was PBMCs. The TCR sequence derives from a man between 18 and 35 years old in good health and CMV-seronegative. CDR3 protein: CASSRDSSYGYTF. In nucleotides, the CDR3 is TGCGCCAGCAGCCGGGACAGTAGTTATGGCTACACCTTC.